A selection of T cell receptor beta chains follows, all from one sample in a study of blood T cell repertoires in COVID-19. Clones were read by immunoSEQ multiplex PCR, and TCRdb kept only the in-frame ones, dropping some. The profile shows approximately 300,000 clones, 90% to 95% of them singletons. The sequenced sample consisted of PBMCs or T cells enriched from blood (not recorded which). The receptors shown here come from a woman in her 30s who had been exposed to COVID-19. The CDR3 runs from the conserved cysteine through the conserved F or W. Each record gives: D gene, clone size, V gene, J gene, CDR3 DNA, CDR3 protein. The D gene is left open where the match is weak. Clone size is not always given. Where it is, it says once, few, many or a class for expanded clones.

d_call: TRBD2
clone_size: once
v_call: TRBV13
j_call: TRBJ2-1
cdr3_nt: TGTGCCAGCAGCTTAGCTAGCGGGGGGAGGTCTTGGAGTGAGCAGTTCTTC
cdr3_aa: CASSLASGGRSWSEQFF

d_call: NA
clone_size: once
v_call: TRBV11-3
j_call: TRBJ1-1
cdr3_nt: TGTGCCAGCAGCGATACACGGTGGGGTAATGCAGGGGCCACTGAAGCTTTCTTT
cdr3_aa: CASSDTRWGNAGATEAFF

d_call: NA
clone_size: NA
v_call: TRBV7-2
j_call: TRBJ1-2
cdr3_nt: TGTGCCAGCAGCTTAACCACCCCGGGTGACTACACCTTC
cdr3_aa: CASSLTTPGDYTF

d_call: TRBD2
clone_size: NA
v_call: TRBV9
j_call: TRBJ2-7
cdr3_nt: TGTGCCAGCAGCCCCCGGGTAGCGGGGGCCTACGAGCAGTACTTC
cdr3_aa: CASSPRVAGAYEQYF

d_call: NA
clone_size: NA
v_call: TRBV4-2
j_call: TRBJ1-2
cdr3_nt: TGTGCCAGCAGCCAAGATAGGGCTCCGGCAGGGGCGAGCTATGGCTACACCTTC
cdr3_aa: CASSQDRAPAGASYGYTF

d_call: TRBD2
clone_size: NA
v_call: TRBV4-1
j_call: TRBJ2-2
cdr3_nt: TGCGCCAGCAGCCAAGAGGCTAGCGGGGGCCCCGGGGAGCTGTTTTTT
cdr3_aa: CASSQEASGGPGELFF

d_call: NA
clone_size: NA
v_call: TRBV9
j_call: TRBJ2-7
cdr3_nt: TGTGCCAGCAGCGTAAATCCTACCTACGAGCAGTACTTC
cdr3_aa: CASSVNPTYEQYF

d_call: TRBD1
clone_size: NA
v_call: TRBV24-1
j_call: TRBJ2-3
cdr3_nt: TGTGCCACCAGTGATCCCGGACAGGGAGGAGATACGCAGTATTTT
cdr3_aa: CATSDPGQGGDTQYF

d_call: NA
clone_size: NA
v_call: TRBV6-6
j_call: TRBJ1-2
cdr3_nt: TGTGCCAGCAGTTACTCGAGCGGGGAAGGTGGCTACACCTTC
cdr3_aa: CASSYSSGEGGYTF

d_call: NA
clone_size: NA
v_call: TRBV12-3/TRBV12-4
j_call: TRBJ2-3
cdr3_nt: TGTGCCAGCAGTTTGCCAGGCACAGATACGCAGTATTTT
cdr3_aa: CASSLPGTDTQYF

d_call: NA
clone_size: few
v_call: TRBV5-6
j_call: TRBJ1-6
cdr3_nt: TGTGCCAGCAGCTTGGAAACAGTCCCTAATTCACCCCTCCACTTT
cdr3_aa: CASSLETVPNSPLHF

d_call: TRBD2
clone_size: NA
v_call: TRBV4-2
j_call: TRBJ2-3
cdr3_nt: TGTGCCAGCAGCCAAGATTTAGGGACTAGTGATCGCACAGATACGCAGTATTTT
cdr3_aa: CASSQDLGTSDRTDTQYF

d_call: NA
clone_size: NA
v_call: TRBV7-9
j_call: TRBJ1-6
cdr3_nt: TGTGCCAGCAGCTTAGGGGGGCTCAATTCACCCCTCCACTTT
cdr3_aa: CASSLGGLNSPLHF

d_call: TRBD1
clone_size: NA
v_call: TRBV30
j_call: TRBJ1-2
cdr3_nt: TGTGCCTGCAGCGGACAGGGGGCTGGTGGCTACACCTTC
cdr3_aa: CACSGQGAGGYTF

d_call: NA
clone_size: few
v_call: TRBV5-6
j_call: TRBJ1-1
cdr3_nt: TGTGCCAGCAGCTTGATCGGCGGTGGCACTGAAGCTTTCTTT
cdr3_aa: CASSLIGGGTEAFF

d_call: NA
clone_size: NA
v_call: TRBV5-7
j_call: TRBJ2-7
cdr3_nt: TGTGCCAGCAGCTTGGGTCGGGGAAACGAGCAGTACTTC
cdr3_aa: CASSLGRGNEQYF

d_call: NA
clone_size: NA
v_call: TRBV7-9
j_call: TRBJ1-5
cdr3_nt: TGTGCCAGCAGCTCCCTGAGTGTGCATCAGCCCCAGCATTTT
cdr3_aa: CASSSLSVHQPQHF

d_call: TRBD1
clone_size: NA
v_call: TRBV3-1/TRBV3-2
j_call: TRBJ2-7
cdr3_nt: TGTGCCAGCAGCCAAGATGACAGGGGTTTCGACGAGCAGTACTTC
cdr3_aa: CASSQDDRGFDEQYF

d_call: NA
clone_size: NA
v_call: TRBV5-1
j_call: TRBJ1-2
cdr3_nt: TGCGCCAGCAGCTTGGATCCGGACACCTCTTCCACCTTC
cdr3_aa: CASSLDPDTSSTF

d_call: NA
clone_size: few
v_call: TRBV5-5
j_call: TRBJ1-5
cdr3_nt: TGTGCCAGCAGCTTGGTAGGGGGCAATCAGCCCCAGCATTTT
cdr3_aa: CASSLVGGNQPQHF

d_call: TRBD1
clone_size: NA
v_call: TRBV9
j_call: TRBJ1-2
cdr3_nt: TGTGCCAGCAGCAAGGGACAGGCCTATGGCTACACCTTC
cdr3_aa: CASSKGQAYGYTF

d_call: NA
clone_size: NA
v_call: TRBV18
j_call: TRBJ1-1
cdr3_nt: TGTGCCAGCTCACAGACTTTCACCTCGAACACTGAAGCTTTCTTT
cdr3_aa: CASSQTFTSNTEAFF

d_call: TRBD2
clone_size: NA
v_call: TRBV5-1
j_call: TRBJ2-7
cdr3_nt: TGCGCCAGCAGCAATGTCCTTTCCGGGACTAGCCGGTCTTCCTACGAGCAGTACTTC
cdr3_aa: CASSNVLSGTSRSSYEQYF

d_call: TRBD1
clone_size: NA
v_call: TRBV9
j_call: TRBJ1-3
cdr3_nt: TGTGCCAGCAGCCCCTGGACAGGTGGGATCTCTGGAAACACCATATATTTT
cdr3_aa: CASSPWTGGISGNTIYF

d_call: NA
clone_size: few
v_call: TRBV5-4
j_call: TRBJ1-1
cdr3_nt: TGTGCCAGCAGCTGGATCTCAGGGGATGAAGCTTTCTTT
cdr3_aa: CASSWISGDEAFF

d_call: TRBD1
clone_size: NA
v_call: TRBV5-1
j_call: TRBJ2-7
cdr3_nt: TGCGCCAGCAGCTGGAACCGGGACAGGGTGATAAACGAGCAGTACTTC
cdr3_aa: CASSWNRDRVINEQYF

d_call: NA
clone_size: NA
v_call: TRBV15
j_call: TRBJ1-5
cdr3_nt: TGTGCCACCAGCAGAGATAGGGGGAACAGGGACAATCAGCCCCAGCATTTT
cdr3_aa: CATSRDRGNRDNQPQHF

d_call: TRBD1
clone_size: NA
v_call: TRBV6-2/TRBV6-3
j_call: TRBJ1-2
cdr3_nt: TGTGCCAGCAGTCCGCGGACAGGGGGCGATCATGGCTACACCTTC
cdr3_aa: CASSPRTGGDHGYTF

d_call: NA
clone_size: NA
v_call: TRBV20-1
j_call: TRBJ1-1
cdr3_nt: TGCAGTGCTCAGATGAACACTGAAGCTTTCTTT
cdr3_aa: CSAQMNTEAFF

d_call: NA
clone_size: few
v_call: TRBV7-4
j_call: TRBJ1-5
cdr3_nt: TGTGCCAGCAGCTTAGAGTCAGGGCACAATAGCAATCAGCCCCAGCATTTT
cdr3_aa: CASSLESGHNSNQPQHF

d_call: NA
clone_size: NA
v_call: TRBV18
j_call: TRBJ2-1
cdr3_nt: TGTGCCAGCTCACCAGTATCGAGACAAGGCAATGAGCAGTTCTTC
cdr3_aa: CASSPVSRQGNEQFF

d_call: NA
clone_size: NA
v_call: TRBV27
j_call: TRBJ1-2
cdr3_nt: TGTGCCAGCTCCGCCCTAGACCGTGGCTACACCTTC
cdr3_aa: CASSALDRGYTF

d_call: NA
clone_size: once
v_call: TRBV7-6
j_call: TRBJ1-1
cdr3_nt: TGTGCCAGCAGCTCCGGGGGTTTAAATGAAGCTTTCTTT
cdr3_aa: CASSSGGLNEAFF

d_call: NA
clone_size: NA
v_call: TRBV5-1
j_call: TRBJ1-2
cdr3_nt: TGCGCCAGCAGCTTCCTTTCATCCCAAGGGAGTAGCTATGGCTACACCTTC
cdr3_aa: CASSFLSSQGSSYGYTF

d_call: TRBD1
clone_size: NA
v_call: TRBV5-1
j_call: TRBJ1-1
cdr3_nt: TGCGCCAGCAGCTTCCAGGGGGCTGAAGCTTTCTTT
cdr3_aa: CASSFQGAEAFF

d_call: NA
clone_size: NA
v_call: TRBV3-1/TRBV3-2
j_call: TRBJ2-2
cdr3_nt: TGTGCCAGCAGCCTCCCCGGGGGTTATTTGAACACCGGGGAGCTGTTTTTT
cdr3_aa: CASSLPGGYLNTGELFF

d_call: TRBD1
clone_size: NA
v_call: TRBV18
j_call: TRBJ1-1
cdr3_nt: TGTGCCACCACTGGACAGGGGCGGTTTTCAGAAGCTTTCTTT
cdr3_aa: CATTGQGRFSEAFF

d_call: NA
clone_size: NA
v_call: TRBV4-1
j_call: TRBJ2-7
cdr3_nt: TGCGCCAGCAGCCAAGCTGGCCAGGGGTCCTACGAGCAGTACTTC
cdr3_aa: CASSQAGQGSYEQYF

d_call: NA
clone_size: NA
v_call: TRBV5-6
j_call: TRBJ2-5
cdr3_nt: TGTGCCAGCAGCTTGGAGAGGGTTGAGGAGACCCAGTACTTC
cdr3_aa: CASSLERVEETQYF

d_call: TRBD1
clone_size: NA
v_call: TRBV19
j_call: TRBJ1-6
cdr3_nt: TGTGCCAGTAGTATAAGGCTGCGGGACAGGGCAACTTCACCCCTCCACTTT
cdr3_aa: CASSIRLRDRATSPLHF

d_call: TRBD2
clone_size: NA
v_call: TRBV23-1
j_call: TRBJ2-1
cdr3_nt: TGCGCCAGTATTGAACCGGCTAGCGGCTTGGGGGGTGAGCAGTTCTTC
cdr3_aa: CASIEPASGLGGEQFF

d_call: NA
clone_size: NA
v_call: TRBV4-1
j_call: TRBJ2-7
cdr3_nt: TGCGCCAGCAGCCAAGTGGCGGGACAGCTTCACGAGCAGTACTTC
cdr3_aa: CASSQVAGQLHEQYF

d_call: NA
clone_size: few
v_call: TRBV19
j_call: TRBJ1-3
cdr3_nt: TGTGCCAGTAGTCTGATAGACTCGAGCTCTGGAAACACCATATATTTT
cdr3_aa: CASSLIDSSSGNTIYF